The 7 T cell receptor beta chains below come from one sample, sequenced in a study. Cells sorted as Tregs were CD4+, CD25+ and CD127-/low. TCRdb reprocessed the 5' RACE reads with MiXCR, giving one entry per CDR3 protein. The table shows some 44,000 distinct CDR3 sequences, with around 20% occurring only once. The source material was Tregs sorted from blood. The source of these receptors is a female donor with breast cancer.

V is TRBV14 and J is TRBJ1-3, with D unclear. Germline values: CDR1 SGHDN, CDR2 FVKESK. The ends were cut back, 4 bases at V and 0 bases at J, with 4 bases in the middle. The CDR3 covers 13 residues. This CDR3 is CASSLNSGNTIYF. The DNA of the CDR3 is TGTGCCAGCAGCCTGAACTCTGGAAACACCATATATTTT.

This clonotype was found many times. The chain carries TRBV12-3 or TRBV12-4 and TRBJ1-2; TRBD1 matches at 7 bases. The CDR3 spans 15 residues. V lost 5 bases, J lost 7 bases, and 13 bases stayed unmatched. Here the CDR3 DNA reads TGTGCCAGCAGTCCCCGTGGGACAGCCTCTGGTGGCTACACCTTC. Residues: CASSPRGTASGGYTF.

This clonotype turned up a few times. The J gene is TRBJ2-3, the V gene TRBV7-3; tentative D call: TRBD1 (6 bases). The CDR3 extends over 14 amino acids. Trimming stripped 2 bases from V and 5 bases from J, with 11 bases between. Germline values: CDR1 SGHTA, CDR2 FQGTGA. The DNA for the CDR3 is TGTGCCAGCAGCTTATTAGGGGGAGTAGATACGCAGTATTTT. Protein product: CASSLLGGVDTQYF. The full variable domain, completed using reference TRBV7-3 and TRBJ2-3, is GAGVSQTPSNKVTEKGKYVELRCDPISGHTALYWYRQSLGQGPEFLIYFQGTGAADDSGLPNDRFFAVRPEGSVSTLKIQRTERGDSAVYLCASSLLGGVDTQYFGPGTRLTVL.

The rearrangement joins TRBV3-1 to TRBJ1-2; D unclear. The CDR3 runs 21 residues. Germline CDR1 and CDR2: LGHDT and YNNKEL (reference sequence). V was cut by 1 base and J by 0 bases, with 27 bases left in between. CDR3 region: CASSQVIPRGPASNANYGYTF. The CDR3 DNA reads TGTGCCAGCAGCCAAGTAATTCCCCGAGGGCCAGCGTCAAATGCTAACTATGGCTACACCTTC.

This clonotype was seen at least ten times. The gene calls are TRBV6-5 and TRBJ2-1, with a weak D call TRBD1 (5 bases). Germline V gene data show CDR1 as MNHEY and CDR2 as SVGAGI. Trimming pared 6 bases from V and 5 bases from J, leaving 17 bases between. The length of the CDR3 is 15 residues. DNA for the CDR3: TGTGCCAGCAGCCAGGGCCCCCCGGTCAACAATGAGCAGTTCTTC. It specifies CASSQGPPVNNEQFF.

The chain combines TRBV20-1 with TRBJ2-3, with 7 bases identical to TRBD2. Germline V gene lookup returns CDR1 DFQATT and CDR2 SNEGSKA (reference sequence). The CDR3 has 13 residues. J lost 3 bases, V lost 6 bases, and 6 bases had no gene match. CDR3 sequence reads: CSATSGGTDTQYF. The CDR3, as DNA: TGCAGTGCCACATCGGGGGGAACAGATACGCAGTATTTT.

Regarding this clonotype: A much larger clone lies one base from this, so it may be a read error. The CDR3 DNA reads TGTGCCTGCAGCGGGACTAGCGGAGGTGGGACAGATACGCAGTATTTT. It encodes CACSGTSGGGTDTQYF. The rearrangement links TRBV6-1 to TRBJ2-3, with 11 bases fitting TRBD2. This CDR3 has 16 residues. Germline lookup yields CDR1 MNHNS and CDR2 SASEGT.